This T cell receptor (beta chain) was captured in a study of radiotherapy plus CTLA-4 blockade in lung cancer. The CDR3 sequence is 12 residues long. Germline V gives CDR1 SNHLY, CDR2 FYNNEI. V shed 5 bases and J shed 6 bases, with 11 bases lying between them. The assay was immunoSEQ multiplex PCR, and TCRdb's table has in-frame clones only and misses some. The repertoire holds approximately 97,000 clones, with about 83% as singletons. The input for sequencing was peripheral blood, taken from a patient treated with radiotherapy plus ipilimumab. The chain recombines TRBV2 with TRBJ2-7, with no clear D. This TCR was recovered from a human donor with non-small cell lung cancer who had stable disease on radiotherapy plus ipilimumab. CDR3 sequence (DNA): TGTGCCAGCAGTCGGACCCTGATCGAGCAGTACTTC. Translated: CASSRTLIEQYF.